A selection of T cell receptor beta chains follows, all from one sample in a study of control samples from healthy donors and cancer patients. Method: immunoSEQ multiplex PCR; TCRdb's copy keeps in-frame clones and lacks some. The sample yields 200,000 or so clones, approximately 90% seen once. Input material: blood. The receptors derive from a man in his thirties or forties in good health. The CDR3 runs from the conserved cysteine through the conserved F or W. The D gene is left open where the match is weak. Only part of the rows carry a size: once, few, many, or a class if the clone is expanded.

j_gene | v_gene | abundance | d_gene | CDR3nt | CDR3aa
TRBJ2-2 | TRBV27 | - | - | TGTGCCAGCAGGTCGGGGGGCTCGGGCACCGGGGAGCTGTTTTTT | CASRSGGSGTGELFF
TRBJ2-3 | TRBV7-3 | - | - | TGTGCCAGCAGCGCCGTTGCCGGGGCCCCAACAGGAGATACGCAGTATTTT | CASSAVAGAPTGDTQYF
TRBJ1-5 | TRBV14 | - | - | TGTGCCAGCAGCCAAGGGGGGGGGCTGCAGCCCCAGCATTTT | CASSQGGGLQPQHF
TRBJ1-6 | TRBV6-5 | - | - | TGTGCCAGCAGGTTCAATTCACCCCTCCACTTT | CASRFNSPLHF
TRBJ2-1 | TRBV7-9 | - | TRBD2 | TGTGCCAGCAGCTTATCCCTAGCGGGGGGTTGGGAGCAGTTCTTC | CASSLSLAGGWEQFF
TRBJ2-2 | TRBV11-2 | - | - | TGTGCCAGCAGCCAGCAGGGACTGGTCGACGCCGGGGAGCTGTTTTTT | CASSQQGLVDAGELFF
TRBJ1-1 | TRBV3-1/TRBV3-2 | once | TRBD1 | TGTGCCAGCAGCCAAGGAGACAGGGGGGGGACTGAAGCTTTCTTT | CASSQGDRGGTEAFF
TRBJ1-6 | TRBV18 | - | - | TGTGCCAGCTCACCGATCGGGGCAGGAGATTCACCCCTCCACTTT | CASSPIGAGDSPLHF
TRBJ2-5 | TRBV2 | - | - | TGTGCCAGCAGTGAGAGAGAGTACCAAGAGACCCAGTACTTC | CASSEREYQETQYF
TRBJ2-1 | TRBV6-4 | - | - | TGTGCCAGCGGTTCCGGACGGATTTACAATGAGCAGTTCTTC | CASGSGRIYNEQFF
TRBJ1-1 | TRBV6-5 | - | TRBD1 | TGTGCCAGCGTCCGGACAGGAGGACTATCGTCTGAAGCTTTCTTT | CASVRTGGLSSEAFF
TRBJ1-1 | TRBV12-5 | - | - | TGTGCTAGTGGTTCCCCGGCCCAGGGCCTGAACACTGAAGCTTTCTTT | CASGSPAQGLNTEAFF
TRBJ1-1 | TRBV3-1/TRBV3-2 | once | TRBD1 | TGTGCCAGCAGCCCACAGGGGGCTGGCACTGAAGCTTTCTTT | CASSPQGAGTEAFF
TRBJ2-7 | TRBV4-2 | - | TRBD1 | TGTGCCAGCAGCCCCTTTTCAAGGGGGCTTAACTCCTACGAGCAGTACTTC | CASSPFSRGLNSYEQYF
TRBJ2-1 | TRBV7-9 | - | - | TGTGCCAGCAGCCCCGGGGGCAAGATCAACTACAATGAGCAGTTCTTC | CASSPGGKINYNEQFF
TRBJ2-2 | TRBV19 | - | - | TGTGCCAGTAGGGCTGTTGGATACACCGGGGAGCTGTTTTTT | CASRAVGYTGELFF
TRBJ1-4 | TRBV10-1 | - | - | TGCGCCAGCAGTGATCAGGGTGAAAAACTGTTTTTT | CASSDQGEKLFF
TRBJ2-1 | TRBV5-1 | - | TRBD2 | TGCGCCAGCAGCTTGGGGTCTAGCGGGGACCCTAAGCAGTTCTTC | CASSLGSSGDPKQFF
TRBJ1-2 | TRBV5-1 | - | TRBD1 | TGCGCCAGCAGCGCTGGGACAGTAGAAGTCTATGGCTACACCTTC | CASSAGTVEVYGYTF
TRBJ1-1 | TRBV7-9 | - | TRBD1 | TGTGCCAGCAGCTCCCCGGGACAGGGGGCGCACACTGAAGCTTTCTTT | CASSSPGQGAHTEAFF
TRBJ2-2 | TRBV2 | once | TRBD1 | TGTGCCAGCAGTGTATTGGCAGGGGGCACCGGGGAGCTGTTTTTT | CASSVLAGGTGELFF
TRBJ1-5 | TRBV19 | - | - | TGTGCCAGTAGTACCAGGCAAAGAGGGATGCCCCAGCATTTT | CASSTRQRGMPQHF
TRBJ1-5 | TRBV24-1 | - | TRBD1 | TGTGCCACCAGTGGACAGGGTGTTTCCCAGCCCCAGCATTTT | CATSGQGVSQPQHF
TRBJ1-1 | TRBV5-1 | - | - | TGCGCCAGCAGCTTGGAACAGCATTACACTGAAGCTTTCTTT | CASSLEQHYTEAFF
TRBJ1-4 | TRBV27 | - | - | TGTGCCAGCAGGATGGGGGTTTCGGGTGAAAAACTGTTTTTT | CASRMGVSGEKLFF
TRBJ2-2 | TRBV3-1/TRBV3-2 | - | - | TGTGCCAGCAGCCAAGTACACGTATACGCGAACACCGGGGAGCTGTTTTTT | CASSQVHVYANTGELFF
TRBJ1-2 | TRBV5-6 | - | - | TGTGCCAGCAGCTTGGAGGACCACGAACGAGGCTACACCTTC | CASSLEDHERGYTF
TRBJ1-5 | TRBV10-3 | once | - | TGTGCCATCAGTGGGGACCGGGATCAGCCCCAGCATTTT | CAISGDRDQPQHF
TRBJ2-2 | TRBV3-1/TRBV3-2 | - | TRBD2 | TGTGCCAGCAGCCGACTAGCGGGGGACACCGGGGAGCTGTTTTTT | CASSRLAGDTGELFF
TRBJ1-4 | TRBV15 | - | - | TGTGCCACCAGCAGAGAGAGTTCTAATGAAAAACTGTTTTTT | CATSRESSNEKLFF
TRBJ1-5 | TRBV7-8 | - | - | TGTGCCAGCACCCTACTGGGAGGGGGTGATTTTAATCAGCCCCAGCATTTT | CASTLLGGGDFNQPQHF
TRBJ2-7 | TRBV7-8 | few | - | TGTGCCAGCAGCACTTCCAGACAGCCAAGGTACGAGCAGTACTTC | CASSTSRQPRYEQYF
TRBJ1-6 | TRBV19 | - | TRBD1 | TGTGCCAGTAGGAACGGGGACAGACTTAATTCACCCCTCCACTTT | CASRNGDRLNSPLHF
TRBJ1-5 | TRBV6-5 | - | - | TGTGCCAGCAGTTACTCTATAAGTCAGCCCCAGCATTTT | CASSYSISQPQHF
TRBJ2-7 | TRBV11-2 | - | TRBD1 | TGTGCCAGCAGCCGTTGGACAGGGTTATCCTACGAGCAGTACTTC | CASSRWTGLSYEQYF
TRBJ2-7 | TRBV27 | few | - | TGTGCCAGCAGTTTGTATCCAGGGGTGGGGGAGCAGTACTTC | CASSLYPGVGEQYF
TRBJ2-5 | TRBV19 | once | TRBD1 | TGTGCCAGTAAGGACAGGGGCGCAGAGACCCAGTACTTC | CASKDRGAETQYF
TRBJ1-1 | TRBV2 | - | - | TGTGCCAGCAGTGAAATGGGCACTGAAGCTTTCTTT | CASSEMGTEAFF
TRBJ2-1 | TRBV29-1 | - | - | TGCAGCGGGAGCAGAGATAGCTCCTACAATGAGCAGTTCTTC | CSGSRDSSYNEQFF
TRBJ1-2 | TRBV28 | - | - | TGTGCCAGCAGTGGGGGTGGCTACACCTTC | CASSGGGYTF
TRBJ2-3 | TRBV5-1 | - | - | TGCGCCAGCAGCCCCCGCACAGATACGCAGTATTTT | CASSPRTDTQYF
TRBJ1-1 | TRBV19 | - | - | TGTGCCAGTAGTATAGGCACCCAGGGGTTTGAAGCTTTCTTT | CASSIGTQGFEAFF
TRBJ1-1 | TRBV5-4 | - | - | TGTGCCAGCAGCTTGGATAAGAGGATAACTGAAGCTTTCTTT | CASSLDKRITEAFF
TRBJ1-6 | TRBV5-1 | - | - | TGCGCCAGCAGCCCCTGGGCACGGCAGGGTGGGAATTCACCCCTCCACTTT | CASSPWARQGGNSPLHF
TRBJ2-4 | TRBV10-3 | - | TRBD1 | TGTGCCATCAGCCCCCAGGGGGCCTTTGACATTCAGTACTTC | CAISPQGAFDIQYF
TRBJ2-3 | TRBV19 | - | TRBD2 | TGTGCCAGTACCACGAGCGGGGACGCTAGCACAGATACGCAGTATTTT | CASTTSGDASTDTQYF
TRBJ2-1 | TRBV5-1 | - | TRBD2 | TGCGCCAGCAGAACCGGGACTAGCGACTCCTACAATGAGCAGTTCTTC | CASRTGTSDSYNEQFF
TRBJ2-7 | TRBV12-3/TRBV12-4 | - | - | TGTGCCAGACAAGACAGGACCTACGAGCAGTACTTC | CARQDRTYEQYF
TRBJ2-2 | TRBV6-6 | once | - | TGTGCCAGCAGATCCGGGAACACCCCGACTGGGGAGCTGTTTTTT | CASRSGNTPTGELFF
TRBJ1-6 | TRBV5-4 | - | - | TGTGCCAGCAGTCTGGAAGTGGGGGGGTTTAATAATTCACCCCTCCACTTT | CASSLEVGGFNNSPLHF
TRBJ1-1 | TRBV6-1 | - | - | TGTGCCAGCAGTGAAGTCATATCGAACACTGAAGCTTTCTTT | CASSEVISNTEAFF
TRBJ2-1 | TRBV19 | - | - | TGTGCCAGTAGTCACTCATCAGGGATCGCCTACAATGAGCAGTTCTTC | CASSHSSGIAYNEQFF
TRBJ1-1 | TRBV13 | - | - | TGTGCCAGCAGCCCAGGAGAGAGTACTGAAGCTTTCTTT | CASSPGESTEAFF